Presented here are 15 T cell receptor beta chains from one specimen sequenced in a study of metastatic and nonmetastatic thyroid tumors. There were no patients who had received any treatment before thyroid surgery. TCRdb reassembled clones from the PCR reads with MiXCR. The sample shows 91,000 or so clones, over 9.5% of them seen only once. The sequenced sample consisted of blood. The receptors come from a female donor with papillary thyroid cancer or a benign thyroid nodule (not recorded which). Some clones in this sample may be carry-over from other donors' samples.

The sample holds many counts of this clone. V usage is TRBV5-6 and J usage is TRBJ2-1, with D possibly TRBD2 on 6 matching bases. V shed 2 bases and J shed 7 bases, with 10 bases lying between them. CDR3 length: 13 amino acids. Germline V lookup: CDR1 SGHDT, CDR2 YYEEEE. As DNA, the CDR3 is TGTGCCAGCAGCTTTAGACGGGAGAATGAGCAGTTCTTC. Translated: CASSFRRENEQFF. Full variable domain (rest looked up from reference TRBV5-6 and TRBJ2-1): DAGVTQSPTHLIKTRGQQVTLRCSPKSGHDTVSWYQQALGQGPQFIFQYYEEEERQRGNFPDRFSGHQFPNYSSELNVNALLLGDSALYLCASSFRRENEQFFGPGTRLTVL.

This clone was counted ten times or more. This sequence joins TRBV4-2 and TRBJ1-1, with 10 bases matching TRBD1. Germline V CDR1 and CDR2: LGHNA, YNFKEQ. The CDR3 is 17 amino acids. With V trimmed by 6 bases and J by 5 bases, 15 bases remained unmatched. CDR3 bases: TGTGCCAGCAGACCTGCAGAGGACAGGGGGTTAAAAACTGAAGCTTTCTTT. Amino acid sequence: CASRPAEDRGLKTEAFF.

This clone was counted ten times or more. The junction shows a germline mismatch at one end, possibly a read error. Other DNA sequences in this sample translate to the same CDR3. The chain combines TRBV5-1 with TRBJ2-3, with TRBD2 as a possible D gene (5 bases). From germline, CDR1 is SGHRS and CDR2 YFSETQ. CDR3 length: 14 amino acids. The CDR3 DNA follows: TGCGCTAGCAGCGGTCTGGGGTACACAGATACGCAGTATTTT. It is translated as CASSGLGYTDTQYF.

This clone has at least ten counts. The chain joins TRBV2 to TRBJ2-7; D is perhaps TRBD1 (5 bases). The CDR3 runs 11 residues. Germline V gene lookup returns CDR1 SNHLY and CDR2 FYNNEI. With 5 bases removed from V and 5 bases from J, the gap between germline ends came to 7 bases. This CDR3 is CASSQTDEQYF. The CDR3 DNA is TGTGCCAGCAGTCAGACAGACGAGCAGTACTTC. Variable domain in full (rest from reference TRBV2 and TRBJ2-7): EPEVTQTPSHQVTQMGQEVILRCVPISNHLYFYWYRQILGQKVEFLVSFYNNEISEKSEIFDDQFSVERPDGSNFTLKIRSTKLEDSAMYFCASSQTDEQYFGPGTRLTVT.

In its sample, this clone was seen many times. The rearrangement uses TRBV28 and TRBJ2-5; 7 bases agree with TRBD1. Per germline, CDR1 MDHEN and CDR2 SYDVKM. V was clipped by 4 bases and J by 5 bases; unmatched bases: 4. CDR3 length: 13 amino acids. CDR3 bases: TGTGCCAGCAGTTCGACAGGGTTGGAGACCCAGTACTTC. Amino acids: CASSSTGLETQYF.

This clone was counted many times. J is TRBJ2-7 and V is TRBV19; 7 bases align to TRBD2. This CDR3 is 16 amino acids long. V was clipped by 4 bases and J by 4 bases; unmatched bases: 13. Germline V gene lookup returns CDR1 LNHDA and CDR2 SQIVND (reference sequence). This CDR3 reads CASSTLLAGSPYEQYF. For the CDR3, the DNA is TGTGCCAGTAGTACCCTCTTAGCGGGCTCTCCTTACGAGCAGTACTTC.

This clone occurred many times. CDR3 in amino acids: CASSPPLPDMVGEKLFF. CDR3 coding DNA: TGTGCCAGCTCACCACCTCTGCCCGACATGGTGGGTGAAAAACTGTTTTTT. The chain couples TRBV18 to TRBJ1-4, with D uncertain. The V end lost 0 bases, the J end lost 7 bases, and 18 bases lay between the germline ends. The germline V gene has CDR1 KGHSH and CDR2 LQKENI. The length of the CDR3 is 17 residues.

Of note for this clone: Its ends do not fully match the called genes, so a read error is possible. The chain recombines TRBV4-3 with TRBJ1-1; D unresolved. Germline V CDR1 and CDR2: LGHNA, YSLEER. The CDR3 consists of 13 residues. The CDR3 reads CASIQDGNTEAFF. The CDR3 coding sequence is TGCGCCAGCATCCAAGATGGGAACACTGAAGCTTTCTTT.

This clone has only a few counts. This may be a read error: a much more frequent sequence differs by one nucleotide. This sequence joins TRBV6-5 and TRBJ2-7; TRBD2 agrees at 11 bases. The CDR3 runs to 19 residues. Trimming took 2 bases from V and 6 from J; bases not matched to a gene: 18. The germline V gene has CDR1 MNHEY and CDR2 SVGAGI. CDR3 coding DNA: TGTGCCAGCAGTTACGACATCGTTAAGCCGGGACTAGCGGTACTCGAGCAGTACTTC. As protein: CASSYDIVKPGLAVLEQYF.

V is TRBV5-6 and J is TRBJ1-1; no reliable D call. The V gene's germline CDR1 is SGHDT and CDR2 YYEEEE. Deletions cut 4 bases from V and 3 bases from J, with 16 bases between. The CDR3 has 15 residues. The CDR3 DNA follows: TGTGCCAGCAGCCGCAGGAGACGCTGGGACACTGAAGCTTTCTTT. It translates to CASSRRRRWDTEAFF.

This clone was seen at least ten times. The rearrangement joins TRBV6-5 to TRBJ1-5; the match to TRBD1 covers 7 bases. V dropped 0 bases and J dropped 6; count of bases not matched to a gene: 5. This CDR3 contains 15 residues. Germline assignment: CDR1 MNHEY and CDR2 SVGAGI. The CDR3 DNA sequence: TGTGCCAGCAGTTACTCCCAGGGGGGCGGTCAGCCCCAGCATTTT. Translating it yields CASSYSQGGGQPQHF.

This clone came up many times. The V and J genes are TRBV27 and TRBJ2-3; D remains ambiguous. Germline V lookup: CDR1 MNHEY, CDR2 SMNVEV (reference sequence). The CDR3 extends over 13 amino acids. V was cut by 5 bases and J by 4 bases, with 10 bases left in between. As DNA, the CDR3 is TGTGCCAGCAGTCACTTGGGCTCAGATACGCAGTATTTT. Its translation is CASSHLGSDTQYF.

The genes are TRBV7-8 and TRBJ2-2, with 7 bases lining up with TRBD1. V gave up 5 bases and J gave up 2 bases; unmatched junction bases: 5. This CDR3 spans 15 amino acids. CDR1 is SGHVS and CDR2 is FQNEAQ in the germline V gene. CDR3 DNA: TGTGCCAGCAGCCCTCGGGACAGAAACACCGGGGAGCTGTTTTTT. Its translation: CASSPRDRNTGELFF.

This clone was seen many times. The chain is built from TRBV9 and TRBJ2-2, with 8 bases matching TRBD2. CDR1 and CDR2 from the germline V gene are SGDLS and YYNGEE. The CDR3 is made up of 16 amino acids. The V gene end was trimmed by 2 bases and the J gene end by 4 bases; junction bases not matched to a gene: 7. CDR3 sequence reads: CASSVKAGVLTGELFF. CDR3 in DNA: TGTGCCAGCAGCGTGAAAGCGGGAGTTCTCACCGGGGAGCTGTTTTTT.

This chain connects TRBV7-2 to TRBJ1-2; D not resolved. The germline V gene has CDR1 SGHTA and CDR2 FQGNSA. CDR3 size: 14 residues. Trimming removed 5 bases from V and 5 bases from J, with 15 bases in between. The DNA of the CDR3 is TGTGCCAGCAGCCTTTCGGTGGGCAGTTATGGCTACACCTTC. Its translation is CASSLSVGSYGYTF.